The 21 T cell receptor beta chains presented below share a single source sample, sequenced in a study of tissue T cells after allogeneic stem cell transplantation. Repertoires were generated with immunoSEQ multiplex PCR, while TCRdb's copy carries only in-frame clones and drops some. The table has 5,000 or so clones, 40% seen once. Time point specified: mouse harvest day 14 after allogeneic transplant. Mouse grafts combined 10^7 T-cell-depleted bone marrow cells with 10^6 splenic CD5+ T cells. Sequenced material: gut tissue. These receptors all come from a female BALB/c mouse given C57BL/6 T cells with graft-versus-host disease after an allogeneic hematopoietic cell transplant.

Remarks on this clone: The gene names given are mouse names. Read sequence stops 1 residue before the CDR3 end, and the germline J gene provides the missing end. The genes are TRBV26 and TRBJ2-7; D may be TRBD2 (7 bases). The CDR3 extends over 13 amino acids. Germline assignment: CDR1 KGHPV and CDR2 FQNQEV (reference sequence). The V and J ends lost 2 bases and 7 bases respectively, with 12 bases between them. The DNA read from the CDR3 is TGTGCCAGCAGTCTGAATGGGGGGCGGGAACAGTAC. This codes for CASSLNGGREQY. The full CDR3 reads CASSLNGGREQYF.

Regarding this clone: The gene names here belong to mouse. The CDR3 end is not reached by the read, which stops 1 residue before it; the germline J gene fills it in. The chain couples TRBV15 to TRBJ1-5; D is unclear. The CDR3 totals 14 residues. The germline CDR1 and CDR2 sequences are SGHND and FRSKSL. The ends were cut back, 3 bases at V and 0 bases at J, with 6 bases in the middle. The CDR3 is CASSLGYNNQAPLF. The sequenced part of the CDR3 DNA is TGTGCCAGCAGTTTGGGGTATAACAACCAGGCTCCGCTT.

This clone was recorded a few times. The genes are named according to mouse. The sequenced part of the CDR3 DNA is TGTGCCAGCGGTCACAGGAGCTCCTATGAACAGTAC. Protein sequence: CASGHRSSYEQY. The CDR3, in full, reads CASGHRSSYEQYF. The chain combines TRBV13-2 with TRBJ2-7; TRBD1 is a possible D gene (5 bases). The read halts 1 residue ahead of the CDR3 end, with the missing end drawn from the germline J gene. The CDR3 length is 13 residues. V lost 4 bases to trimming and J lost 0 bases, with 8 bases between them. Germline-derived CDR1 and CDR2 are NNHNN and SYGAGS (reference sequence).

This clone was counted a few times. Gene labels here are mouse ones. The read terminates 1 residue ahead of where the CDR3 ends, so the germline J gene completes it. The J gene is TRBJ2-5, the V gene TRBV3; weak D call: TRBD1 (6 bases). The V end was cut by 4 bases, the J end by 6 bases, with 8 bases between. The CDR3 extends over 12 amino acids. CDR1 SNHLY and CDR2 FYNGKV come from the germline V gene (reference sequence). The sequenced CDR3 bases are TGTGCCAGCAGCTCAAGGGGGGACACCCAGTAC. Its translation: CASSSRGDTQY. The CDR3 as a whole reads CASSSRGDTQYF.

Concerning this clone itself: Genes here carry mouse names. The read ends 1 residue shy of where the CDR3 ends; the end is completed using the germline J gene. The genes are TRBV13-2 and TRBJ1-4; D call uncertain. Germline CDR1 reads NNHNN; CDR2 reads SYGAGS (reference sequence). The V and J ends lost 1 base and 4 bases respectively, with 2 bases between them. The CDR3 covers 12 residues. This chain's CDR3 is CASGDFNERLFF. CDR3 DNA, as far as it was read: TGTGCCAGCGGTGATTTCAACGAAAGATTATTT.

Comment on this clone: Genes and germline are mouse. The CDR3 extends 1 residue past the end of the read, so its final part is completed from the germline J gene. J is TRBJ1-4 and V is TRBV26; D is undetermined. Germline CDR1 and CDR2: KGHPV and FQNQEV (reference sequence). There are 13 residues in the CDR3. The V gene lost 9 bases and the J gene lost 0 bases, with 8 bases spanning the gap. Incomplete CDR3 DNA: TGTGCCAGTAGAGAATTTTCCAACGAAAGATTATTT. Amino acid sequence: CASREFSNERLF. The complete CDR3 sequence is CASREFSNERLFF.

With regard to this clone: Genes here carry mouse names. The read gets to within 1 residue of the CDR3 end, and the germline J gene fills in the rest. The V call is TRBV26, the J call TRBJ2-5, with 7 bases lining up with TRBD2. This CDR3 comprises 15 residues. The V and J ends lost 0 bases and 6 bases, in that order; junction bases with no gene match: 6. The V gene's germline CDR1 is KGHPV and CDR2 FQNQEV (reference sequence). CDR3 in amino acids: CASSLSGGRWDTQYF. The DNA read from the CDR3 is TGTGCCAGCAGTCTGTCGGGGGGGAGGTGGGACACCCAGTAC.

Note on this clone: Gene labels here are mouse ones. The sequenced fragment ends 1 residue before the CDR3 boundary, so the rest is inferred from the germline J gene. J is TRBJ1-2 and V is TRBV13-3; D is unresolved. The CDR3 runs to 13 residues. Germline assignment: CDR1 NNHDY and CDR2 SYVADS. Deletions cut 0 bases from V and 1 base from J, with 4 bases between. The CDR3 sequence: CASSDARNSDYTF. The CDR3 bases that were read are TGTGCCAGCAGTGATGCCAGAAACTCCGACTACACC.

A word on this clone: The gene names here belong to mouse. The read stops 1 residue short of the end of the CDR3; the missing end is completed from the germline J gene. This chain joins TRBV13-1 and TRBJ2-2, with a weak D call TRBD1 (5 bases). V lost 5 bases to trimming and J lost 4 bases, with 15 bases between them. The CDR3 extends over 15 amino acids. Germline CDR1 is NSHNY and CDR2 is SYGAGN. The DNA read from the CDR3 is TGTGCCAGCAGCCGACAAAGGGGAGGCACCGGGCAGCTCTAC. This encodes CASSRQRGGTGQLY. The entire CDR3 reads CASSRQRGGTGQLYF.

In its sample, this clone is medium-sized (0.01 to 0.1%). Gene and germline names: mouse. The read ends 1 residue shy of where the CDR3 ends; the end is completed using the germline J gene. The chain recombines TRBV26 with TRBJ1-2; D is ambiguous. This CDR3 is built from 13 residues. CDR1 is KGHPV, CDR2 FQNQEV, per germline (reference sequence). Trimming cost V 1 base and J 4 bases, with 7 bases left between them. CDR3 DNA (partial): TGTGCCAGCAGTCTGTTCGGGTCCTCCGACTACACC. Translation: CASSLFGSSDYT. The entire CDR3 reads CASSLFGSSDYTF.

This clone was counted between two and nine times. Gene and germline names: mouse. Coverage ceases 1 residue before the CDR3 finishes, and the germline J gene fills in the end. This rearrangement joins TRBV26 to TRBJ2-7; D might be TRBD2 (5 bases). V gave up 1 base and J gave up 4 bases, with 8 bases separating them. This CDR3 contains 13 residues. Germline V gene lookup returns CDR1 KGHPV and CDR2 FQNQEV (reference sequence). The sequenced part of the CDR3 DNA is TGTGCCAGCAGTCTGTATGGGGTTTATGAACAGTAC. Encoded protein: CASSLYGVYEQY. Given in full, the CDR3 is CASSLYGVYEQYF. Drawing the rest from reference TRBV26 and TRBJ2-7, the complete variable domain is NSKVIQTPRYLVKGQGQKAKMRCIPEKGHPVVFWYQQNKNNEFKFLINFQNQEVLQQIDMTEKRFSAECPSNSPCSLEIQSSEAGDSALYLCASSLYGVYEQYFGPGTRLTVL.

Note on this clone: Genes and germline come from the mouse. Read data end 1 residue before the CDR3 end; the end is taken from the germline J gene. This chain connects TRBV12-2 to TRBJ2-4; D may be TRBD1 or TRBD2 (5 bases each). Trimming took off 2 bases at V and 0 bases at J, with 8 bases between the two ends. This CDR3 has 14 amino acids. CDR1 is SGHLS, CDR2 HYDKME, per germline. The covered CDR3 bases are TGTGCCAGCTCTCACCGGGGGAGTCAAAACACCTTGTAC. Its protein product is CASSHRGSQNTLY. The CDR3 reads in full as CASSHRGSQNTLYF.

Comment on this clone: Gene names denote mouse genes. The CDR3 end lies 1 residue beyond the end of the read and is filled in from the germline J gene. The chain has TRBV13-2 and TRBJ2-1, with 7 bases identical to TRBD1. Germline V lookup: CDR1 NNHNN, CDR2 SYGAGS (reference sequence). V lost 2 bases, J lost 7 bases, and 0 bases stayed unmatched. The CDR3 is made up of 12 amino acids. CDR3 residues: CASGDRGAEQFF. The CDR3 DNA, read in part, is TGTGCCAGCGGTGACAGGGGGGCTGAGCAGTTC.

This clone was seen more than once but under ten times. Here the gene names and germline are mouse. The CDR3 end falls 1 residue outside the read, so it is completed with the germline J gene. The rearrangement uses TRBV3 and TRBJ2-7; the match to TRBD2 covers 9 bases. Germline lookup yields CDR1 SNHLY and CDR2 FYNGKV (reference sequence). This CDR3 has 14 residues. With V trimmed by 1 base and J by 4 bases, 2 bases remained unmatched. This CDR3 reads CASSLGWGGYEQYF. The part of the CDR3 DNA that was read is TGTGCCAGCAGCTTAGGCTGGGGGGGTTATGAACAGTAC.

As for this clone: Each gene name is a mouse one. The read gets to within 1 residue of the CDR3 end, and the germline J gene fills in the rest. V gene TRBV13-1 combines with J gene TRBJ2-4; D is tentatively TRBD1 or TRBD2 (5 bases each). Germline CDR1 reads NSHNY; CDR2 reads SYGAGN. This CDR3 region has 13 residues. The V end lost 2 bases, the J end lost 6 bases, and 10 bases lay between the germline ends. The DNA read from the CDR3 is TGTGCCAGCAGTGACCGGGACCGGAACACCTTGTAC. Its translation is CASSDRDRNTLY. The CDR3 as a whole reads CASSDRDRNTLYF.

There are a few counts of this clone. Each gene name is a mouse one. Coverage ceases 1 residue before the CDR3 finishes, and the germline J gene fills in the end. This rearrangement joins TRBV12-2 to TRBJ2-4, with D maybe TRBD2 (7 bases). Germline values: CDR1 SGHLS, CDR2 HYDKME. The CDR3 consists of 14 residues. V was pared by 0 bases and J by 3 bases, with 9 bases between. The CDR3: CASSLWGAQNTLYF. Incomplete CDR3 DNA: TGTGCCAGCTCTCTCTGGGGGGCCCAAAACACCTTGTAC.

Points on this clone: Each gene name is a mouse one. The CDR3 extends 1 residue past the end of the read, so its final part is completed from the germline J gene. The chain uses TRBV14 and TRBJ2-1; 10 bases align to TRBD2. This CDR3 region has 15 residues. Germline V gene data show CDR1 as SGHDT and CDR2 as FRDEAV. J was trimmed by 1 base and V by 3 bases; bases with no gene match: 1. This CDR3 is CASSSDWGNYAEQFF. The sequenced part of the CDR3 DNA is TGTGCCAGCAGTTCGGACTGGGGGAACTATGCTGAGCAGTTC.

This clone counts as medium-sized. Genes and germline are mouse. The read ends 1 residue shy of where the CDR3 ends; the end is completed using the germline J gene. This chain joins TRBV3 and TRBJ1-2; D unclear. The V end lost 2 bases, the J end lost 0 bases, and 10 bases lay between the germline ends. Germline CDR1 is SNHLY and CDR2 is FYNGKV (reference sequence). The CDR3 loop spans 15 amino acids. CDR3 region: CASSLRASANSDYTF. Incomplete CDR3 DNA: TGTGCCAGCAGCTTAAGAGCTTCAGCAAACTCCGACTACACC. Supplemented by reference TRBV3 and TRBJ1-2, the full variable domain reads GPKVLQIPSHQIIDMGQMVTLNCDPVSNHLYFYWYKQILGQQMEFLVNFYNGKVMEKSKLFKDQFSVERPDGSYFTLKIQPTALEDSAVYFCASSLRASANSDYTFGSGTRLLVI.

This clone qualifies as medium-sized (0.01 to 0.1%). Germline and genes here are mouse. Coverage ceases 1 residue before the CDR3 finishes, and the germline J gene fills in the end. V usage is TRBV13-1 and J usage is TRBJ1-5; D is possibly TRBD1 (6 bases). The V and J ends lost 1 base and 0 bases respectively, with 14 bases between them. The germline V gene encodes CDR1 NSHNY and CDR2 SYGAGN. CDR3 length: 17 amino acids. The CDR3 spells CASSDRATGYNNQAPLF. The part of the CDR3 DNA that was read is TGTGCCAGCAGTGATCGAGCGACAGGATATAACAACCAGGCTCCGCTT.

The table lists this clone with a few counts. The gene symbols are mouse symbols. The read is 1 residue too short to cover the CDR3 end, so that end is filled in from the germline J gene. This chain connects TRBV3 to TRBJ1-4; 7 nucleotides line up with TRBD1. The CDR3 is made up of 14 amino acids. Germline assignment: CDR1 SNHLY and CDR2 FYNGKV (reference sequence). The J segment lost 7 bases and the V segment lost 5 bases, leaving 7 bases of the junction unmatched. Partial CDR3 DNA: TGTGCCAGCAGCCTGACAGGGAGAGGCGAAAGATTATTT. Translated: CASSLTGRGERLF. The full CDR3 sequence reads CASSLTGRGERLFF.

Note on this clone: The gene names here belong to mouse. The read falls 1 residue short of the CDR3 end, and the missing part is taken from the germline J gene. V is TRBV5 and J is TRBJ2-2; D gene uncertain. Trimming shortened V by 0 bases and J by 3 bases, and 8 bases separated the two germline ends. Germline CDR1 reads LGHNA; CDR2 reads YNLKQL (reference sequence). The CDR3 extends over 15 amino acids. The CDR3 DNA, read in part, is TGTGCCAGCAGCCAAGAGGGGTGGGACACCGGGCAGCTCTAC. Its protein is CASSQEGWDTGQLY. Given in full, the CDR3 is CASSQEGWDTGQLYF.